The 18 T cell receptor beta chains in this list originate from one sample, sequenced in a study of blood T cell repertoires in COVID-19. Repertoires were generated with immunoSEQ multiplex PCR, while TCRdb's copy carries only in-frame clones and drops some. The table has about 55,000 clones, 75% to 90% seen once; the top ten hold under 2%. Sequencing was performed on peripheral blood. These receptors all come from a woman in her sixties with acute or convalescent COVID-19.

This clone was picked up a small number of times. This chain joins TRBV6-6 and TRBJ1-1, with D tentatively TRBD1 (6 bases). CDR1 and CDR2 from the germline V gene are MNHNY and SVGAGI (reference sequence). Trimming removed 4 bases from V and 6 bases from J, with 12 bases in between. CDR3 length equals 13 residues. The CDR3, as DNA: TGTGCCAGCAGTTTCGGACAGACCCCTGAAGCTTTCTTT. It codes for CASSFGQTPEAFF.

On this clone itself: In the same sample, other DNA sequences code for this CDR3. The V call is TRBV6-5, the J call TRBJ1-1; the D gene is possibly TRBD1 (5 bases). The ends were cut back, 4 bases at V and 5 bases at J, with 14 bases in the middle. Germline CDR1 reads MNHEY; CDR2 reads SVGAGI. The CDR3 extends over 14 amino acids. In nucleotides, the CDR3 is TGTGCCAGCAGTTCCCAGGGCGGGGGAACTGAAGCTTTCTTT. Translated, it gives CASSSQGGGTEAFF.

The rearrangement uses TRBV9 and TRBJ1-3; D is unresolved. Germline V gene data show CDR1 as SGDLS and CDR2 as YYNGEE. The CDR3 consists of 12 residues. V was trimmed by 4 bases and J by 4 bases, leaving 6 bases between them. CDR3 DNA: TGTGCCAGCAGCCCCCGGGGAAACACCATATATTTT. Protein: CASSPRGNTIYF. Filled out from reference TRBV9 and TRBJ1-3, the complete variable domain reads DSGVTQTPKHLITATGQRVTLRCSPRSGDLSVYWYQQSLDQGLQFLIQYYNGEERAKGNILERFSAQQFPDLHSELNLSSLELGDSALYFCASSPRGNTIYFGEGSWLTVV.

The chain links TRBV24-1 to TRBJ2-7, with 11 nucleotides matching TRBD1. Germline loops: CDR1 KGHDR, CDR2 SFDVKD. After removal of 3 bases from V and 2 bases from J, the junction contained 8 bases not matched to a gene. CDR3 length equals 17 residues. CDR3 in amino acids: CATSDNRDRGITYEQYF. Written as DNA, the CDR3 is TGTGCCACCAGTGATAACAGGGACAGGGGGATCACCTACGAGCAGTACTTC.

This sequence joins TRBV7-9 and TRBJ1-6; weak D call: TRBD1 (6 bases). CDR1 is SEHNR, CDR2 FQNEAQ, per germline (reference sequence). V gave up 5 bases and J gave up 3 bases, with 14 bases separating them. This CDR3 spans 16 amino acids. DNA for the CDR3: TGTGCCAGCAGCAGAGGACAGACCCTCTATAATTCACCCCTCCACTTT. It translates to CASSRGQTLYNSPLHF.

The rearrangement uses TRBV6-1 and TRBJ1-4; no reliable D call. CDR1 is MNHNS, CDR2 SASEGT, per germline. Trimming shortened V by 3 bases and J by 8 bases, and 7 bases separated the two germline ends. The CDR3 is 12 residues long. The CDR3 DNA follows: TGTGCCAGCAGTGATTTTCGGGAAAAACTGTTTTTT. Residues: CASSDFREKLFF.

This clone is a singleton in its sample. J is TRBJ2-1 and V is TRBV5-4, with D maybe TRBD2 (6 bases). Germline V gene sequence: CDR1 SGHNT, CDR2 YYREEE (reference sequence). Trimming removed 4 bases at V and 10 bases at J, with 15 bases between. There are 13 residues in the CDR3. The CDR3 sequence is CASSPPGLSEQFF. In DNA form, the CDR3 reads TGTGCCAGCAGCCCCCCCGGACTATCGGAGCAGTTCTTC. The whole variable domain, remainder taken from reference TRBV5-4 and TRBJ2-1, is ETGVTQSPTHLIKTRGQQVTLRCSSQSGHNTVSWYQQALGQGPQFIFQYYREEENGRGNFPPRFSGLQFPNYSSELNVNALELDDSALYLCASSPPGLSEQFFGPGTRLTVL.

Remarks on this clone: Other DNA sequences in the sample encode the same CDR3. The chain combines TRBV7-9 with TRBJ1-6, with D maybe TRBD1 (5 bases). The CDR3 runs to 16 residues. Germline-derived CDR1 and CDR2 are SEHNR and FQNEAQ (reference sequence). Trimming pared 1 base from V and 4 bases from J, leaving 11 bases between. DNA of the CDR3: TGTGCCAGCAGCTTAGGGCAGGGTTTTTATAATTCACCCCTCCACTTT. It encodes CASSLGQGFYNSPLHF.

The chain combines TRBV25-1 with TRBJ1-1; 9 bases map to TRBD1. Germline V gene lookup returns CDR1 MGHDK and CDR2 SYGVNS. This CDR3 contains 14 residues. V lost 2 bases to trimming and J lost 3 bases; unmatched junction nucleotides: 1. The CDR3 is CASSETGGYTEAFF. DNA for the CDR3: TGTGCCAGCAGTGAAACAGGGGGCTACACTGAAGCTTTCTTT.

The chain joins TRBV5-4 to TRBJ1-4; D is perhaps TRBD1 (5 bases). Germline values: CDR1 SGHNT, CDR2 YYREEE (reference sequence). This CDR3 region has 14 residues. The germline V and J ends were trimmed by 0 bases and 7 bases, with 10 bases remaining between them. The CDR3 coding sequence is TGTGCCAGCAGCTTGGCTCAGGGTGGTGAAAAACTGTTTTTT. Translation: CASSLAQGGEKLFF.

The chain is built from TRBV7-9 and TRBJ2-5; 12 positions agree with TRBD2. The trim removed 4 bases at V and 5 bases at J, leaving 5 bases unmatched. This CDR3 contains 15 residues. Germline V lookup: CDR1 SEHNR, CDR2 FQNEAQ (reference sequence). This chain's CDR3 is CASSSRTSGMETQYF. The CDR3 nucleotides read TGTGCCAGCAGCTCTAGGACTAGCGGGATGGAGACCCAGTACTTC.

The chain carries TRBV6-5 and TRBJ2-7; 8 bases map to TRBD1. The CDR3 runs 14 residues. Trimming at V came to 7 bases and at J to 7 bases, leaving 12 bases not matched to a gene. Germline values: CDR1 MNHEY, CDR2 SVGAGI. The CDR3 coding sequence is TGTGCCAGCAATAAAGGACAGGGTCTGCTGGAGCAGTACTTC. Its protein is CASNKGQGLLEQYF.

V and J are TRBV2 and TRBJ2-5; 9 bases are a match to TRBD1. Germline-derived CDR1 and CDR2 are SNHLY and FYNNEI. This CDR3 comprises 15 residues. With V trimmed by 5 bases and J by 4 bases, 8 bases remained unmatched. CDR3 sequence reads: CASSRDRAGVETQYF. The CDR3 coding sequence is TGTGCCAGCAGTCGGGACAGGGCTGGGGTAGAGACCCAGTACTTC.

The gene calls are TRBV9 and TRBJ1-2; D not resolved. Trimming removed 3 bases from V and 3 bases from J, with 15 bases in between. Germline-derived CDR1 and CDR2 are SGDLS and YYNGEE. The CDR3 runs to 15 residues. The CDR3 region has the DNA TGTGCCAGCAGCGCCCAGCATCGGGGAGACTATGGCTACACCTTC. It specifies CASSAQHRGDYGYTF.

This clone was observed a single time. This sequence joins TRBV2 and TRBJ1-1; D uncertain. The CDR3 runs to 14 residues. The ends were cut back, 2 bases at V and 1 base at J, with 8 bases in the middle. CDR1 is SNHLY, CDR2 FYNNEI, per germline. The CDR3 sequence is CASSEQVGNTEAFF. Here the CDR3 DNA reads TGTGCCAGCAGTGAACAGGTGGGGAACACTGAAGCTTTCTTT.

This chain links TRBV28 with TRBJ1-2; 7 nucleotides line up with TRBD1. Trimming cost V 4 bases and J 4 bases; bases outside gene matches: 3. This CDR3 comprises 13 residues. Germline CDR1 MDHEN, CDR2 SYDVKM. In nucleotides, the CDR3 is TGTGCCAGCAGTTCGGGGACAGCCTATGGCTACACCTTC. Encoded protein: CASSSGTAYGYTF.

The rearrangement joins TRBV15 to TRBJ1-2; TRBD1 matches at 7 bases. The germline gives CDR1 LNHNV, CDR2 YYDKDF (reference sequence). The ends lost 3 bases at V and 2 bases at J; junction bases unmatched: 3. The CDR3 is 14 residues long. The CDR3 region has the DNA TGTGCCACCAGCAGCGGCAGGGGGAACTATGGCTACACCTTC. Its protein is CATSSGRGNYGYTF.

This sequence joins TRBV7-9 and TRBJ2-1; tentative D call: TRBD2 (7 bases). Germline-derived CDR1 and CDR2 are SEHNR and FQNEAQ (reference sequence). This CDR3 contains 16 residues. V was shortened by 5 bases and J by 0 bases, with 14 bases between the two germline ends. CDR3 in amino acids: CASSLWRGPSYNEQFF. DNA for the CDR3: TGTGCCAGCAGCCTCTGGCGGGGGCCCTCCTACAATGAGCAGTTCTTC.